The T cell receptor beta chain described here comes from a study of response to subunit inactivated influenza vaccine. Regarding the study as a whole: Researchers suggested that each seasonal influenza vaccination recruits few new T cells.

CDR1 and CDR2 (germline): MNHNS, SASEGT. V shed 4 bases, J shed 3 bases, and the junction held 6 bases outside the gene matches. The CDR3 covers 15 residues. TCRdb redid the calling of the RT-PCR reads with MiXCR, one entry per CDR3 protein. The sample carries around 850,000 distinct CDR3 sequences, around 20% recorded once. This clonotype was detected only a few times. The antigen remains undetermined. Sample: PBMCs from blood, taken around 5 days after vaccination. The V gene is TRBV6-1, the J gene TRBJ2-5; TRBD2 matches 9 bases. The sequence derives from a man in his fifties or sixties who received an inactivated influenza vaccine. The CDR3 sequence: CASSGGASGKETQYF. The CDR3 nucleotides are TGTGCCAGCAGTGGGGGGGCTAGCGGGAAAGAGACCCAGTACTTC.